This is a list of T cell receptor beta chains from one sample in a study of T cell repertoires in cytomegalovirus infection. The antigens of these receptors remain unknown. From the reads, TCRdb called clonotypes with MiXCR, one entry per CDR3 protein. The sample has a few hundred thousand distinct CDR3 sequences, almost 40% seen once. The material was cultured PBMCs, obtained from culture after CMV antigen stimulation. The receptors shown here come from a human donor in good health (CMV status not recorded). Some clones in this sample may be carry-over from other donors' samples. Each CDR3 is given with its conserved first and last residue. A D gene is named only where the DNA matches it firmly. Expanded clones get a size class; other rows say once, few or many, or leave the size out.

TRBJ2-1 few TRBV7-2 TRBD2 TGTGCCAGCAGCGGTTCTAGCGGGCCCAGGGAGCAGTTCTTC CASSGSSGPREQFF
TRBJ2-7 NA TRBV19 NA TGTGCCAGTAGTATAAATGGGGGAGAGCAGTACTTC CASSINGGEQYF
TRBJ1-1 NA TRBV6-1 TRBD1 TGTGCCAGCAGTGAAGAGGGGGCGACAGGGAGGGTCACTGAAGCTTTCTTT CASSEEGATGRVTEAFF
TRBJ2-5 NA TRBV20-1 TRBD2 TGCAGTGCTAGAGATCAATTGGCGGGAGGAACGGGAGAGACCCAGTACTTC CSARDQLAGGTGETQYF
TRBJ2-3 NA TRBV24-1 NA TGTGCCACCAGTGATAGCGGGCCTAGCACAGATACGCAGTATTTT CATSDSGPSTDTQYF
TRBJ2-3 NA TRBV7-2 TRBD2 TGTGCCAGCAGCTTGGACCTTGGGACTAGCGGGGGCGGTGCGCAGTATTTT CASSLDLGTSGGGAQYF
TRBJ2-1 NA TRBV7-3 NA TGTGCCAGCAGCTTCGTCGGGACCCTTAGCTATGAGCAGTTCTTC CASSFVGTLSYEQFF
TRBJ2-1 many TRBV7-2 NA TGTGCCAGCAGCCTGATCGCGGGGATGTCGAGTAATGAGCAGTTCTTC CASSLIAGMSSNEQFF
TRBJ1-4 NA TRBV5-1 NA TGCGCCAGCAGCTTGGACCCCCGGACAGTTGAAAAACTGTTTTTT CASSLDPRTVEKLFF
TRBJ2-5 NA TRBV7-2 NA TGTGCCAGCAGTCGATCGGGGGCGCGAGAGACCCAGTACTTC CASSRSGARETQYF
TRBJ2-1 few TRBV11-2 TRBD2 TGTGCCAGCAGCTTAGGTGGACTAGCGGGATTGTACAATGAGCAGTTCTTC CASSLGGLAGLYNEQFF
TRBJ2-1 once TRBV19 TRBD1 TGTGCCAGTAGTTGGACAGGGGGCCAGAATGAGCAGTTCTTC CASSWTGGQNEQFF
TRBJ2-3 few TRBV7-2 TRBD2 TGTGCCAGCAGCTCGGGGAATTGGCGGGAGGGCGATACGCAGTATTTT CASSSGNWREGDTQYF
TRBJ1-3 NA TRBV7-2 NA TGTGCCAGCAGCTTAGACAGGTCCGGCGGAAACACCATATATTTT CASSLDRSGGNTIYF
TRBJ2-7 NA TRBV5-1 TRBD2 TGCGCCAGGAGCAGCAGCCGGACTGGGGGGGACGGGGACGAGCAGTACTTC CARSSSRTGGDGDEQYF
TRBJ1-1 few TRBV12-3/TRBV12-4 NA TGTGCCAGCAGCCCCCTGGAGGGGGGGGACACTGAAGCTTTCTTT CASSPLEGGDTEAFF
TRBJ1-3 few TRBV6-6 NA TGTGCCAGCTTACAGGGCTCTGGAAACACCATATATTTT CASLQGSGNTIYF
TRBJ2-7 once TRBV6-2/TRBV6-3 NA TGTGCCAGCAGTACGCCCGGGACCATCTCCGAGCAGTACTTC CASSTPGTISEQYF
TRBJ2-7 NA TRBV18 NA TGTGCCAGCTCACCATACTTGGGGGATTTGGAGCAGTACTTC CASSPYLGDLEQYF
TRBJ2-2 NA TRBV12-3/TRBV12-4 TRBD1 TGTGCCAGCAGTTTTGGGAGCAGGGGGAACGCCGGGGAGCTGTTTTTT CASSFGSRGNAGELFF
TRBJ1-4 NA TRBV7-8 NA TGTGCCAGCAGCTTAGAGCTAGGAGGGAAACTGTTTTTT CASSLELGGKLFF
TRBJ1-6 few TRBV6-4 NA TGTGCCACCAACATGGATGGGGGAGAGGGTTCACCCCTCCACTTT CATNMDGGEGSPLHF
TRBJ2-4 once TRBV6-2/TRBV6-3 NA TGTGCCAGCAGTTTCTGGCAGGGGGCCAAAAACATTCAGTACTTC CASSFWQGAKNIQYF
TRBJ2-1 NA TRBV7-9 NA TGTGCCTCCCGGCCCCGTCAATACAATGAGCAGTTCTTC CASRPRQYNEQFF
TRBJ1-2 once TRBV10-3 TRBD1 TGTGCCATCAGTGACCCAATAAGCGGGACAGGGGGCGCAGGCTATGGCTACACCTTC CAISDPISGTGGAGYGYTF
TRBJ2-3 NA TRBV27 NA TGTGCCAGCAGTTTACTGGACAACACAGATACGCAGTATTTT CASSLLDNTDTQYF
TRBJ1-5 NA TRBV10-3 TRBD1 TGTGCCATCAGTGAAGCCGGGACAGGGGGCGATCAGCCCCAGCATTTT CAISEAGTGGDQPQHF
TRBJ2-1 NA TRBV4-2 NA TGTGCCAGCAGCCAAGGGCCGTTGGTCTCCTACAATGAGCAGTTCTTC CASSQGPLVSYNEQFF
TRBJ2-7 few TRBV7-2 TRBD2 TGTGCCAGCTCCCGGGGGACTATCTACGAGCAGTACTTC CASSRGTIYEQYF
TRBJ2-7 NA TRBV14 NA TGTGCCAGCAGCCAATCCGCGACAGGCCAGCCTCCCTACGAGCAGTACTTC CASSQSATGQPPYEQYF
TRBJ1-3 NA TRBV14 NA TGTGCCAGCAGCCAAGCGGGGTCTGGAAACACCATATATTTT CASSQAGSGNTIYF
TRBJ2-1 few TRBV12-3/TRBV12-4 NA TGTGCCAGCAGTTCACCTTTGGTAGATCGCCTTTCGTACTTC CASSSPLVDRLSYF
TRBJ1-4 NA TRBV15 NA TGTGCCACCAGCAGCCCCCGGGCCTCCACATCTGAAAAACTGTTTTTT CATSSPRASTSEKLFF
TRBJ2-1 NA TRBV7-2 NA TGTGCCAGCAGCGCCAGAATTGAGCAGTTCTTC CASSARIEQFF
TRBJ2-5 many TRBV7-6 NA TGTGCCAGCAGCCCCTTCGGGGGTGCGGAGACCCAGTACTTC CASSPFGGAETQYF
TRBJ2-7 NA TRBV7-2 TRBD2 TGTGCCAGCAGCCCCCCGATTTTTCGGGGGGACGAGCAGTACTTC CASSPPIFRGDEQYF
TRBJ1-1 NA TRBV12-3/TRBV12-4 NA TGTGCCAGCACCCGTACCCGGGGGGCGATGAACACTGAAGCTTTCTTT CASTRTRGAMNTEAFF
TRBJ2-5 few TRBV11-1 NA TGTGCCAGCAGCCCCCAGGCTAGCATAATGCCAGAGTCGGAGACCCAGTACTTC CASSPQASIMPESETQYF
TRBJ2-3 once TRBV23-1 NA TGCGCCACCAGCTCCCTGGCAATTAGGACAGATACGCAGTATTTT CATSSLAIRTDTQYF
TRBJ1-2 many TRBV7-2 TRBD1 TGTGCCAGCAGCCCGGGGACAGCCCCAGGCTATGGCTACACCTTC CASSPGTAPGYGYTF
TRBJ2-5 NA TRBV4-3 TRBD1 TGCGCCAGCAGCCAAACGGAATGGGACAGCCAAGAGACCCAGTACTTC CASSQTEWDSQETQYF
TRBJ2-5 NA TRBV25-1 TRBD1 TGTGCCAGCAGTGCGGACAGGGGATGGGAGACCCAGTACTTC CASSADRGWETQYF
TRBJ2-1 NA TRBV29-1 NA TGCAGCGTTCAATACCGGGGCCTACACAATGAGCAGTTCTTC CSVQYRGLHNEQFF
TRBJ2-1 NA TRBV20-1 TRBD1 TGCAGTGCTAGAGATGGCAGGGGACAGCTCTACAATGAGCAGTTCTTC CSARDGRGQLYNEQFF
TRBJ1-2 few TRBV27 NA TGTGCCAGCAGTTTATTAAGGGGGAGTGGCTACACCTTC CASSLLRGSGYTF
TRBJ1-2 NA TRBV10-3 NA TGTGCCATCAGTGATCGGGGGGCGATCGATGGCTACACCTTC CAISDRGAIDGYTF
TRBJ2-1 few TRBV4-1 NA TGCGCCAGCAGCCTCACAAACAATGAGCAGTTCTTC CASSLTNNEQFF
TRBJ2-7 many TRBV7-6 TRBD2 TGTGCCAGCAGCCCGACTAGCGCCCCTGCGGGGCAGTACTTC CASSPTSAPAGQYF
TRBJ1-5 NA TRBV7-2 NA TGTGCCAGCAGCGAGCAGTTGGATCAGCCCCAGCATTTT CASSEQLDQPQHF
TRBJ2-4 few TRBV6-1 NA TGTGCCAGCAGTGAAAACCGGGACACTCAAAACATTCAGTACTTC CASSENRDTQNIQYF
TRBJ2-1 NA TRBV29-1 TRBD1 TGCAGCCCTAGGGACAGAGACAATGAGCAGTTCTTC CSPRDRDNEQFF
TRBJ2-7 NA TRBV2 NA TGTGCCAGCACCCCAAGCCACTCTCAATCCTACGAGCAGTACTTC CASTPSHSQSYEQYF
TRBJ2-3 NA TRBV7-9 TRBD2 TGTGCCAGCAGCTTAGCGGCCGAGACTAGCCTTTCAGATACGCAGTATTTT CASSLAAETSLSDTQYF
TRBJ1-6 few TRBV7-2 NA TGTGCCAGCAGCTTACGGGATTCACCCCTCCACTTT CASSLRDSPLHF
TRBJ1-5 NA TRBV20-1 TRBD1 TGCAGTGCACGCTATCAGGGGGCATACAATCAGCCCCAGCATTTT CSARYQGAYNQPQHF
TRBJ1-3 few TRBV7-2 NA TGTGCCAGCAGCGCCGGACAAATCAATTTT CASSAGQINF
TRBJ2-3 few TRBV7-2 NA TGTGCCAGCAGGACCATGAGCCCAGATACGCAGTATTTT CASRTMSPDTQYF